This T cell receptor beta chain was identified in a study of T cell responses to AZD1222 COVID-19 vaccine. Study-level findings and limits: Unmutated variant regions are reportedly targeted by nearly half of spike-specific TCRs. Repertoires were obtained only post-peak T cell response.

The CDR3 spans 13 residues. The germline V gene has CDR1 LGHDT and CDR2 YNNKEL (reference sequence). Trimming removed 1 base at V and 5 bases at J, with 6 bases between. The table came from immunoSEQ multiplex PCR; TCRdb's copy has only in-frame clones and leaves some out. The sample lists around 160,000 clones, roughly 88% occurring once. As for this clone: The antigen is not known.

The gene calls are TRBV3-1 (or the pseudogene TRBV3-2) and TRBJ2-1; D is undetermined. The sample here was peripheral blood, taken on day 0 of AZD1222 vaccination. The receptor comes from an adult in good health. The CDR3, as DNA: TGTGCCAGCAGCCAAGTAGGGAACAATGAGCAGTTCTTC. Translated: CASSQVGNNEQFF.